The sample holds many counts of the clone carrying this T cell receptor (beta chain). TCRdb redid the calling of the 5' RACE reads with MiXCR, one entry per CDR3 protein. Seen here are over 20,000 distinct CDR3 sequences, 3.5% to 5.5% observed once, and the top ten hold approximately 7.8%. The data belong to a study of early T cells in non-severe SARS-CoV-2 infection. The CDR3 extends over 12 amino acids. Trimming removed 8 bases at V and 0 bases at J, with 4 bases between. The germline V gene has CDR1 MDHEN and CDR2 SYDVKM. This sequence originates from an adult who was a healthcare worker with PCR-confirmed SARS-CoV-2 infection or an uninfected control (not recorded which). The source material was whole blood. V and J are TRBV28 and TRBJ2-2, with unresolved D. This chain's CDR3 is CASPANTGELFF. The CDR3 DNA sequence: TGTGCCAGCCCCGCGAACACCGGGGAGCTGTTTTTT.